Given below is one T cell receptor (beta chain) in context. Antigen specificity is unknown. Germline loops: CDR1 SGHRS, CDR2 YFSETQ. Trimming pared 3 bases from V and 7 bases from J, leaving 14 bases between. CDR3 size: 14 residues. A J-beta primer mix and a sample-barcoded 5' primer were used in a second PCR of about 7 to 12 cycles. Via MiXCR, TCRdb re-called the 5' RACE reads, giving one row per CDR3 protein. The sample contains roughly 700,000 distinct CDR3 sequences, about 52% of which appear only once. These data are taken from a study of blood T cells in healthy people across ages. The study's findings and limits: No conclusive comparison of naive versus antigen-experienced cells was possible with unsorted PBMCs.

The sequenced sample consisted of blood. This clonotype was sampled from a woman aged 55-75 years in good health. The V gene is TRBV5-1, the J gene TRBJ2-1, with a possible D match to TRBD2 (6 bases). CDR3 DNA: TGCGCCAGCAGCTGGAGGGCCGAATTTAATGAGCAGTTCTTC. Its protein product is CASSWRAEFNEQFF.